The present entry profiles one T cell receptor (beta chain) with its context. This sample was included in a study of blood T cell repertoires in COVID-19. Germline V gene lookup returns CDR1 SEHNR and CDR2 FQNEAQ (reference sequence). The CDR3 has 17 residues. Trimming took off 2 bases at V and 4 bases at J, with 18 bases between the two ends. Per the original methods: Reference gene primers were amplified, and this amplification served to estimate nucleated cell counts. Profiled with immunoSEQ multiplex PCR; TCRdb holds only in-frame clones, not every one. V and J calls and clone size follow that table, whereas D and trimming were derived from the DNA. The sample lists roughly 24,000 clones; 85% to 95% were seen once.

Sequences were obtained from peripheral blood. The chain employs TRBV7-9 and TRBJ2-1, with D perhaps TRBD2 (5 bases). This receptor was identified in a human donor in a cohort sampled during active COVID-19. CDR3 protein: CASSLPLRLARYNEQFF. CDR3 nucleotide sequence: TGTGCCAGCAGCTTACCGCTTCGGTTAGCGAGATACAATGAGCAGTTCTTC.